These T cell receptor beta chains were read from a single sample in a study of vaccination effects on CD4 cells after COVID-19. Clones were read by immunoSEQ multiplex PCR, and TCRdb kept only the in-frame ones, dropping some. The sample holds tens of thousands of clones; 65% to 70% are singletons and the top ten take 3.5% to 4.5%. Antigens of these TCRs are unknown. The sample here was CD4+ T cells from PBMCs cultured without peptide, taken before COVID-19 vaccination. The receptor set was obtained from a human donor who received a COVID-19 vaccine. Both conserved end residues are part of each CDR3. D genes are given only for firm matches. The size entry is marked missing in some rows and otherwise reads once, few, many or a size class.

>TRBV28|TRBJ2-7|few|NA
TGTGCCAGCACAGGAAGCTCCTACGAGCAGTACTTC
CASTGSSYEQYF
>TRBV7-9|TRBJ1-5|NA|TRBD1
TGTGCCAGCAGCTGGGACAGGGATAATAGGGCACAGCATTTT
CASSWDRDNRAQHF
>TRBV6-6|TRBJ2-1|NA|NA
TGTGCCAGCAGTTACTCGAGTAACGGGGTCAATGAGCAGTTCTTC
CASSYSSNGVNEQFF
>TRBV29-1|TRBJ1-3|few|TRBD1
TGCAGCGTCAAACAGGGGAGCTCTGGAAACACCATATATTTT
CSVKQGSSGNTIYF
>TRBV7-9|TRBJ2-6|NA|NA
TGTGCCAGCAGCTTCTGGTTGTCTGGGGCCAACGTCCTGACTTTC
CASSFWLSGANVLTF
>TRBV27|TRBJ2-5|NA|NA
TGTGCCAGCAGTTTATCCCAACTCGGGGGGCTTGGGACCCAGTACTTC
CASSLSQLGGLGTQYF
>TRBV5-1|TRBJ2-1|NA|TRBD2
TGCGCCAGCAGCTTGGAACGGACTAGCGGGGGCAATGAGCAGTTCTTC
CASSLERTSGGNEQFF
>TRBV30|TRBJ2-5|NA|NA
TGTGCCTGGAGTGTAGTTGAGACCCAGTACTTC
CAWSVVETQYF
>TRBV2|TRBJ1-1|NA|NA
TGTGCCAGCAGTGAACAGGGGATAGGCACTGAAGCTTTCTTT
CASSEQGIGTEAFF
>TRBV6-5|TRBJ1-1|NA|NA
TGTGCCAGCACCGGGGCTGGAGTAAACACTGAAGCTTTCTTT
CASTGAGVNTEAFF
>TRBV6-5|TRBJ1-2|NA|TRBD1
TGTGCCAGCAACACGAGAAGGACAGGTTATGGCTACACCTTC
CASNTRRTGYGYTF
>TRBV11-2|TRBJ1-6|NA|TRBD1
TGTGCCAGCAGCTTGGGAGGGGGCAAATCACCCCTCCACTTT
CASSLGGGKSPLHF
>TRBV10-1|TRBJ2-3|NA|NA
TGCGCCAGCAGTGACAGCGGACGCACAGATACGCAGTATTTT
CASSDSGRTDTQYF
>TRBV4-1|TRBJ2-3|once|NA
TGCGCCAGCAGCCACCCGGGAGGCACAGATACGCAGTATTTT
CASSHPGGTDTQYF
>TRBV7-9|TRBJ2-1|NA|TRBD2
TGTGCCAGCAGCTTCGTTAGCGGGAGCTACAATGAGCAGTTCTTC
CASSFVSGSYNEQFF
>TRBV19|TRBJ1-6|NA|NA
TGTGCCAGTAGGGACAAAGGCTCACCCCTCCACTTT
CASRDKGSPLHF
>TRBV6-1|TRBJ2-7|once|NA
TGTGCCAGCAGTGATAGCTCCGGACATTACGAGCAGTACTTC
CASSDSSGHYEQYF
>TRBV27|TRBJ2-3|few|NA
TGTGCCAGCAGTCCGGGAATTAACACAGATACGCAGTATTTT
CASSPGINTDTQYF
>TRBV6-6|TRBJ2-4|NA|NA
TGTGCCAGCAGTTATTACGGGGGAGCCAAAAACATTCAGTACTTC
CASSYYGGAKNIQYF
>TRBV6-2/TRBV6-3|TRBJ2-7|NA|TRBD2
TGTGCCAGCAGTTACCCGGGACTACTTCAATCCTACGAGCAGTACTTC
CASSYPGLLQSYEQYF
>TRBV5-1|TRBJ2-5|NA|NA
TGCGCCAGCAGCTTGGGTCAAGAGACCCAGTACTTC
CASSLGQETQYF
>TRBV9|TRBJ2-6|NA|TRBD1
TGTGCCAGCAGCGTATTTTCTACAGGGGGGCACTCTGGGGCCAACGTCCTGACTTTC
CASSVFSTGGHSGANVLTF
>TRBV28|TRBJ1-5|few|NA
TGTGCCAGCAGTTTTGGGGGAAGCAATCAGCCCCAGCATTTT
CASSFGGSNQPQHF
>TRBV6-5|TRBJ2-1|NA|NA
TGTGCCAGCAGCGGCTCCTCCAAATACAATGAGCAGTTCTTC
CASSGSSKYNEQFF
>TRBV7-2|TRBJ2-3|NA|NA
TGTGCCAGCAGCCCGGGGAGCTTCACAGATACGCAGTATTTT
CASSPGSFTDTQYF
>TRBV19|TRBJ2-1|NA|TRBD2
TGTGCCAGCCCCCTCAGTGTAGCGGGAGGCTTGAATGAGCAGTTCTTC
CASPLSVAGGLNEQFF
>TRBV12-3/TRBV12-4|TRBJ1-1|NA|TRBD1
TGTGCCAGCAGTCTCCAGGACAGGGGGCACGCTTTCTTT
CASSLQDRGHAFF
>TRBV20-1|TRBJ2-7|NA|NA
TGCAGTGCCCCTGGTTGGTACGAGCAGTACTTC
CSAPGWYEQYF
>TRBV3-1/TRBV3-2|TRBJ2-5|NA|NA
TGTGCCAGCAGCCAATCCCAAGAGACCCAGTACTTC
CASSQSQETQYF
>TRBV5-1|TRBJ2-7|NA|NA
TGCGCCAGCAGCTCTTACCCGGGACGATCCTACGAGCAGTACTTC
CASSSYPGRSYEQYF
>TRBV4-1|TRBJ1-4|NA|TRBD1
TGCGCCAGCAGCCATAGGGACAGGGGTGAAAAACTGTTTTTT
CASSHRDRGEKLFF
>TRBV19|TRBJ1-5|NA|NA
TGTGCCAGTAGTATTTATCAGAAAGAGAAGCCCCAGCATTTT
CASSIYQKEKPQHF
>TRBV7-6|TRBJ2-3|NA|TRBD2
TGTGCCAGCAGCCAGGGACTATCCCATAGCACAGATACGCAGTATTTT
CASSQGLSHSTDTQYF
>TRBV9|TRBJ2-5|NA|TRBD1
TGTGCCAGCAGCGTAAGGGGGGGGACAGGGGGCTTTGAGACCCAGTACTTC
CASSVRGGTGGFETQYF
>TRBV27|TRBJ2-5|few|TRBD2
TGTGCCAGCGGGACTGGGGGGGGAGAGACCCAGTACTTC
CASGTGGGETQYF
>TRBV7-2|TRBJ2-7|NA|TRBD2
TGTGCCAGCAGCTTGTGGACTAGCGGGGGCAACTACGAGCAGTACTTC
CASSLWTSGGNYEQYF
>TRBV12-3/TRBV12-4|TRBJ2-7|few|NA
TGTGCCAGCAGCAAGGACAGAACCTACGAGCAGTACTTC
CASSKDRTYEQYF
>TRBV6-5|TRBJ2-3|NA|NA
TGTGCCAGCAGTTACTCGAGTACAAACACAGATACGCAGTATTTT
CASSYSSTNTDTQYF
>TRBV19|TRBJ1-2|NA|TRBD1
TGTGCCAGTAGTACGGACAGGCACCCAGGCTACATCTTC
CASSTDRHPGYIF
>TRBV7-9|TRBJ2-1|NA|TRBD1
TGTGCCAGCAGAGGGACAGGCAACAATGAGCAGTTCTTC
CASRGTGNNEQFF
>TRBV3-1/TRBV3-2|TRBJ1-3|few|NA
TGTGCCAGCAGCCACAGGCGCGGAAACACCATATATTTT
CASSHRRGNTIYF
>TRBV7-8|TRBJ2-7|NA|TRBD1
TGTGCCAGCAGCCGCGACAGGGCAATTCGCGAGCAGTACTTC
CASSRDRAIREQYF
>TRBV5-1|TRBJ1-6|NA|TRBD1
TGCGCCAGCAGCTCTGGACAGGCGGTACCCCTCCACTTT
CASSSGQAVPLHF
>TRBV21-1|TRBJ2-1|NA|NA
TGTGCCAGCAGCAAGGACCACCGCCACAAGCGGGAATCTAGCAATGAGCAGTTCTTC
CASSKDHRHKRESSNEQFF
>TRBV11-2|TRBJ2-1|NA|NA
TGTGCCAGCAGCCCTACGGGGGCCTCCTACAATGAGCAGTTCTTC
CASSPTGASYNEQFF
>TRBV10-1|TRBJ2-1|few|TRBD2
TGCGCCAGCAGCCACCCAGCGACTAGCGGGACGCACAATGAGCAGTTCTTC
CASSHPATSGTHNEQFF
>TRBV19|TRBJ2-7|NA|NA
TGTGCCAGTAGTATTAGGGGACCCGGGACAGCTCATCGCGGGGGTTACGAGCAGTACTTC
CASSIRGPGTAHRGGYEQYF
>TRBV25-1|TRBJ2-1|NA|TRBD2
TGTGCCAGCACACTCGGACTAGCGGGGGACAATGAGCAGTTCTTC
CASTLGLAGDNEQFF
>TRBV3-1/TRBV3-2|TRBJ2-6|NA|NA
TGTGCCAGCAGTCTTCGGCGGGACTCTGGGGCCAACGTCCTGACTTTC
CASSLRRDSGANVLTF
>TRBV3-1/TRBV3-2|TRBJ2-2|NA|NA
TGTGCCAGCAGCCCTTCCGTGGGTTCCGGGGAGCTGTTTTTT
CASSPSVGSGELFF
>TRBV5-1|TRBJ2-5|NA|NA
TGCGCCAGCAGCCCGAGGGGCAGATTCCAAGAGACCCAGTACTTC
CASSPRGRFQETQYF
>TRBV29-1|TRBJ1-1|once|TRBD1
TGCAGCGTCGCTACCGGGACAGGGCACGCTTTCTTT
CSVATGTGHAFF
>TRBV10-3|TRBJ2-1|few|NA
TGTGCCATCACTAACGCCTCCAATGAGCAGTTCTTC
CAITNASNEQFF